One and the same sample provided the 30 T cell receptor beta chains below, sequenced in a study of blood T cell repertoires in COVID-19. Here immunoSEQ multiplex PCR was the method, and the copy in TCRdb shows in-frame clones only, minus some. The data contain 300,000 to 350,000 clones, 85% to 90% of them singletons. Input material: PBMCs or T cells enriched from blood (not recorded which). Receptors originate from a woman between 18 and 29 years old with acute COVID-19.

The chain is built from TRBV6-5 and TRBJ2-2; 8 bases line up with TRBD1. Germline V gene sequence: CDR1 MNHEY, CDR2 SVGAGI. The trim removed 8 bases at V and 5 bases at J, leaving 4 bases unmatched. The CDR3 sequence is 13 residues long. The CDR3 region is CASGQGRTGELFF. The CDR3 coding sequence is TGTGCCAGCGGACAGGGTAGAACCGGGGAGCTGTTTTTT.

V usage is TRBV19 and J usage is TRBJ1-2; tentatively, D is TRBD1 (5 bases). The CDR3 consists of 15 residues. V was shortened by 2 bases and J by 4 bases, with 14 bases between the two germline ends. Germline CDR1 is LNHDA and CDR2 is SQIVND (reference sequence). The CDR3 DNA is TGTGCCAGTAGTATACCCTCACCTAGGGGCTATGGCTACACCTTC. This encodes CASSIPSPRGYGYTF.

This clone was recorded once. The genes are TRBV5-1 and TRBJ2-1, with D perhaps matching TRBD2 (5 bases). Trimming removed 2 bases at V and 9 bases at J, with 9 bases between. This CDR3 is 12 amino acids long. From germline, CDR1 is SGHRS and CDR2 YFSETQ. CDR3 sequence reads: CASSFSVAEQFF. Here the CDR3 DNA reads TGCGCCAGCAGCTTTAGCGTGGCTGAGCAGTTCTTC. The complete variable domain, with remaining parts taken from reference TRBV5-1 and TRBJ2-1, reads KAGVTQTPRYLIKTRGQQVTLSCSPISGHRSVSWYQQTPGQGLQFLFEYFSETQRNKGNFPGRFSGRQFSNSRSEMNVSTLELGDSALYLCASSFSVAEQFFGPGTRLTVL.

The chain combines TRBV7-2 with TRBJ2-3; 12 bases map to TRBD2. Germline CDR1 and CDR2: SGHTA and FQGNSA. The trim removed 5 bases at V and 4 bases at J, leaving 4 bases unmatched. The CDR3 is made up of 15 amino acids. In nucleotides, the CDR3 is TGTGCCAGCAGCCCGGGACTAGCGGGTGCAGATACGCAGTATTTT. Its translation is CASSPGLAGADTQYF.

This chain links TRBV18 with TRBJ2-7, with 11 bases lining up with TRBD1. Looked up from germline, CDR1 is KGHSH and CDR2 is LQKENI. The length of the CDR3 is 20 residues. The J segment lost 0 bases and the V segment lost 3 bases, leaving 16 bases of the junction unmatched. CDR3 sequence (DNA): TGTGCCAGCTCACCGGGGAACCCGGGACAGGGGGTCCTGAGCTCCTACGAGCAGTACTTC. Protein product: CASSPGNPGQGVLSSYEQYF.

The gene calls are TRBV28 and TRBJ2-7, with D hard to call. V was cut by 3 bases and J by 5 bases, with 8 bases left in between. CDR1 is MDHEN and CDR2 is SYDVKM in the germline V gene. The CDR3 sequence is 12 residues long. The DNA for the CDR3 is TGTGCCAGCAGTTTGGTCTCGGACGAGCAGTACTTC. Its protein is CASSLVSDEQYF.

CDR3 loop: CASSQEFGGTNEKLFF. The CDR3 DNA reads as TGTGCCAGCAGCCAAGAATTCGGGGGGACTAATGAAAAACTGTTTTTT. V usage is TRBV3-1 (or the pseudogene TRBV3-2) and J usage is TRBJ1-4; D is possibly TRBD1 (5 bases). Trimming left V 0 bases short and J 2 bases short, with 10 bases between. Germline values: CDR1 LGHDT, CDR2 YNNKEL (reference sequence). The CDR3 extends over 16 amino acids.

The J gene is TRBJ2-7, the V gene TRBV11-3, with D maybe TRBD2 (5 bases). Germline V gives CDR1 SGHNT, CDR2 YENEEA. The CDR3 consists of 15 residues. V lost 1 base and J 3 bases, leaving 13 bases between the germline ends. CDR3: CASSLGSASSYEQYF. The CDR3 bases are TGTGCCAGCAGCTTAGGGTCCGCTAGCAGCTACGAGCAGTACTTC.

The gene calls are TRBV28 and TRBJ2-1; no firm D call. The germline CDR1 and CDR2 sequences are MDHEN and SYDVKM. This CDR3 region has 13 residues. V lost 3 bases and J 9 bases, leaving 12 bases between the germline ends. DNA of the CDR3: TGTGCCAGCAGTTTCGGTTTAATATCTGAGCAGTTCTTC. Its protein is CASSFGLISEQFF.

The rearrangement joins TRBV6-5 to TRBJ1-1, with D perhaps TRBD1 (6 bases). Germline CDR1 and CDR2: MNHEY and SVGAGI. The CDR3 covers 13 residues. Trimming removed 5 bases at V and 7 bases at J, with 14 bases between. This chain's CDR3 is CASSKRTEGEAFF. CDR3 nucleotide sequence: TGTGCCAGCAGTAAACGGACAGAAGGTGAAGCTTTCTTT.

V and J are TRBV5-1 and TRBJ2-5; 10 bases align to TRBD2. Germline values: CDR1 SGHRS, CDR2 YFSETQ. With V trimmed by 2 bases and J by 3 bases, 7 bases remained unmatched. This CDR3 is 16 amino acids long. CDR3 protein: CASSLAGGPFEETQYF. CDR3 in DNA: TGCGCCAGCAGCTTAGCGGGAGGGCCGTTCGAAGAGACCCAGTACTTC.

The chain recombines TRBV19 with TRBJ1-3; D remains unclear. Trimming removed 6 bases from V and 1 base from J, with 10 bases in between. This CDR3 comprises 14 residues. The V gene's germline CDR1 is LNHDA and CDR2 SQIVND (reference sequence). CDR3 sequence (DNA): TGTGCCAGTAGCCGACTCGCGTCTGGAAACACCATATATTTT. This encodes CASSRLASGNTIYF.

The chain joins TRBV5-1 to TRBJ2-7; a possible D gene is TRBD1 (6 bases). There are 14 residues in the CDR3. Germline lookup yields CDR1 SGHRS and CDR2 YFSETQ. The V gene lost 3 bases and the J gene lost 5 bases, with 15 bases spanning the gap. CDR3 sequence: CASSSRTESHEQYF. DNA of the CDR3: TGCGCCAGCAGCTCGCGGACAGAGTCCCACGAGCAGTACTTC.

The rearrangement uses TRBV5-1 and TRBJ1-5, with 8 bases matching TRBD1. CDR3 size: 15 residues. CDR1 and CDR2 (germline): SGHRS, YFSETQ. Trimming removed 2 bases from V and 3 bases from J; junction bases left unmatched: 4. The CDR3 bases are TGCGCCAGCAGCTTAACAGGGGGGCACAATCAGCCCCAGCATTTT. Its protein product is CASSLTGGHNQPQHF.

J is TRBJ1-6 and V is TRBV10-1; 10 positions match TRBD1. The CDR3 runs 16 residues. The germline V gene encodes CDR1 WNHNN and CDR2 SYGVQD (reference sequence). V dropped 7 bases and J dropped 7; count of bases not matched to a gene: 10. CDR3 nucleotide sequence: TGCGCCAGCAATTTACTCGACAGGGGGCAAAATTCACCCCTCCACTTT. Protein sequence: CASNLLDRGQNSPLHF.

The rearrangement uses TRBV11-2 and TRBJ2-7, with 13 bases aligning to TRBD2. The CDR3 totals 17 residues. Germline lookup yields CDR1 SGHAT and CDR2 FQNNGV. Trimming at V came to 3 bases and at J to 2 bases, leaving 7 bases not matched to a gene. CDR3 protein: CASSFGLAGVIPYEQYF. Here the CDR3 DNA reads TGTGCCAGCAGCTTCGGACTAGCGGGAGTAATCCCCTACGAGCAGTACTTC. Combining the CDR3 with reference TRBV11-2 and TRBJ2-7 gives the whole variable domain EAGVAQSPRYKIIEKRQSVAFWCNPISGHATLYWYQQILGQGPKLLIQFQNNGVVDDSQLPKDRFSAERLKGVDSTLKIQPAKLEDSAVYLCASSFGLAGVIPYEQYFGPGTRLTVT.

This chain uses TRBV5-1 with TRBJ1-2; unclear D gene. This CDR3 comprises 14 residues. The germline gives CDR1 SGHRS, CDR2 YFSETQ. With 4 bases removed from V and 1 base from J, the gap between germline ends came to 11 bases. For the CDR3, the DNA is TGCGCCAGCAGCCGAGAGGGCGGTAACTATGGCTACACCTTC. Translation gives CASSREGGNYGYTF.

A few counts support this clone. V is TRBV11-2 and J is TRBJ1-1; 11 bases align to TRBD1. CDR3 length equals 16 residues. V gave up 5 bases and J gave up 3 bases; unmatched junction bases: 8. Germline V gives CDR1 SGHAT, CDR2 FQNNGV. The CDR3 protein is CASSPHRDRGDTEAFF. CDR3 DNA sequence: TGTGCCAGCAGCCCACACCGGGACAGGGGGGACACTGAAGCTTTCTTT.

This CDR3 is CASRVGYNNSPLHF. The CDR3 coding sequence is TGTGCCAGCCGGGTAGGCTATAATAATTCACCCCTCCACTTT. This sequence joins TRBV19 and TRBJ1-6, with D unresolved. The V end lost 9 bases, the J end lost 5 bases, and 14 bases lay between the germline ends. The germline V gene encodes CDR1 LNHDA and CDR2 SQIVND (reference sequence). CDR3 length equals 14 residues.

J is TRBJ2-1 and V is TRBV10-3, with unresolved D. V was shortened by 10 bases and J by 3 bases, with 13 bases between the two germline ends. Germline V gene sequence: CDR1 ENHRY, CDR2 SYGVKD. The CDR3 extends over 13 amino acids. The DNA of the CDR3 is TGTGCCACCTACAGTGATTACTACAATGAGCAGTTCTTC. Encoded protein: CATYSDYYNEQFF.

In DNA form, the CDR3 reads TGTGCCAGCTCTCGATCCGGGGCAGATACGCAGTATTTT. Its protein is CASSRSGADTQYF. This sequence joins TRBV18 and TRBJ2-3; D possibly corresponds to TRBD2 (5 bases). CDR1 is KGHSH, CDR2 LQKENI, per germline. The CDR3 is 13 residues long. The germline V and J ends were trimmed by 6 bases and 4 bases, with 11 bases remaining between them.

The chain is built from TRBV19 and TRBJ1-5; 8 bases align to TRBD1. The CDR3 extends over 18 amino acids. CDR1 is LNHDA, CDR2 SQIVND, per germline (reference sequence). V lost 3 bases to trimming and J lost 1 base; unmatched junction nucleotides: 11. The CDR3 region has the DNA TGTGCCAGTAGTATGGGCAGGACAGGGATATCAAGCAATCAGCCCCAGCATTTT. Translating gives CASSMGRTGISSNQPQHF.

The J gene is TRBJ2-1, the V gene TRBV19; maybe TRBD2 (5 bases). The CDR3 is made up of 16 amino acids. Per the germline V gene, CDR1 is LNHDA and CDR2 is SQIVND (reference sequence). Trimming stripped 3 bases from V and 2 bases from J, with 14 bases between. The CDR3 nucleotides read TGTGCCAGTAGTATTACTGCGGGTGGAACCTACAATGAGCAGTTCTTC. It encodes CASSITAGGTYNEQFF.

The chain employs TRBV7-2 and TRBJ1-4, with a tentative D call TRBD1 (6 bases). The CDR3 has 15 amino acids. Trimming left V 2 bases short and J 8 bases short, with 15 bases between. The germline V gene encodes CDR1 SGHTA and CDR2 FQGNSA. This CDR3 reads CASSLFSGVAEKLFF. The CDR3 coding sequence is TGTGCCAGCAGCTTATTCTCAGGGGTTGCGGAAAAACTGTTTTTT.

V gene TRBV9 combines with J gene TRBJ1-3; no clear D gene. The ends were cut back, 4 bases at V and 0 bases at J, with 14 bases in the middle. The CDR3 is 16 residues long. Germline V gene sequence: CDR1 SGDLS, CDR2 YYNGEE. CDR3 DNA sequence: TGTGCCAGCAGCCCCCGGGCGGGGAGCTCTGGAAACACCATATATTTT. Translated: CASSPRAGSSGNTIYF.

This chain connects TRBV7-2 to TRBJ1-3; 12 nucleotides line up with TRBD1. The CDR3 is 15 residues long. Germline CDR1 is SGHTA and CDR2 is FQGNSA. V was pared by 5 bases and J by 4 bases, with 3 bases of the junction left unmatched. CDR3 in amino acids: CASSGTGGTGNTIYF. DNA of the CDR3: TGTGCCAGCAGCGGGACAGGGGGCACAGGAAACACCATATATTTT.

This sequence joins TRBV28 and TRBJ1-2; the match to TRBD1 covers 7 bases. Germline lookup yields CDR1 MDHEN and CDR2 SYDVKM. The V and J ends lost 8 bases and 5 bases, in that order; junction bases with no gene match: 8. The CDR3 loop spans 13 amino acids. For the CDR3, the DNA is TGTGCCAGCGCTCTAGACAGGGATTATGGCTACACCTTC. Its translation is CASALDRDYGYTF.

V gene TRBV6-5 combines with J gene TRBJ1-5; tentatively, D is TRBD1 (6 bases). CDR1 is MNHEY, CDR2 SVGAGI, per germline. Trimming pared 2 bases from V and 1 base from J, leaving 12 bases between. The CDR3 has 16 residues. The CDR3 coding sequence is TGTGCCAGCAGTTACGATGGGGGGGCGAGCAATCAGCCCCAGCATTTT. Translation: CASSYDGGASNQPQHF.

The CDR3 region is CASILDSAYGYTF. In DNA, the CDR3 is TGTGCCAGCATTCTCGACAGCGCCTATGGCTACACCTTC. This chain joins TRBV6-5 and TRBJ1-2; the D gene is possibly TRBD1 (5 bases). The CDR3 is 13 residues long. Per the germline V gene, CDR1 is MNHEY and CDR2 is SVGAGI. V lost 7 bases and J lost 4, with 13 bases in between.

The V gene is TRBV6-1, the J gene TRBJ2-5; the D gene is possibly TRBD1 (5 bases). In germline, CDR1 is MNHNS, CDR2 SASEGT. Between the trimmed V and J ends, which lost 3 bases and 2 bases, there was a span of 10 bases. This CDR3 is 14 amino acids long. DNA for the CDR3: TGTGCCAGCAGTGATAGGGGCCGGCAAGAGACCCAGTACTTC. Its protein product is CASSDRGRQETQYF.